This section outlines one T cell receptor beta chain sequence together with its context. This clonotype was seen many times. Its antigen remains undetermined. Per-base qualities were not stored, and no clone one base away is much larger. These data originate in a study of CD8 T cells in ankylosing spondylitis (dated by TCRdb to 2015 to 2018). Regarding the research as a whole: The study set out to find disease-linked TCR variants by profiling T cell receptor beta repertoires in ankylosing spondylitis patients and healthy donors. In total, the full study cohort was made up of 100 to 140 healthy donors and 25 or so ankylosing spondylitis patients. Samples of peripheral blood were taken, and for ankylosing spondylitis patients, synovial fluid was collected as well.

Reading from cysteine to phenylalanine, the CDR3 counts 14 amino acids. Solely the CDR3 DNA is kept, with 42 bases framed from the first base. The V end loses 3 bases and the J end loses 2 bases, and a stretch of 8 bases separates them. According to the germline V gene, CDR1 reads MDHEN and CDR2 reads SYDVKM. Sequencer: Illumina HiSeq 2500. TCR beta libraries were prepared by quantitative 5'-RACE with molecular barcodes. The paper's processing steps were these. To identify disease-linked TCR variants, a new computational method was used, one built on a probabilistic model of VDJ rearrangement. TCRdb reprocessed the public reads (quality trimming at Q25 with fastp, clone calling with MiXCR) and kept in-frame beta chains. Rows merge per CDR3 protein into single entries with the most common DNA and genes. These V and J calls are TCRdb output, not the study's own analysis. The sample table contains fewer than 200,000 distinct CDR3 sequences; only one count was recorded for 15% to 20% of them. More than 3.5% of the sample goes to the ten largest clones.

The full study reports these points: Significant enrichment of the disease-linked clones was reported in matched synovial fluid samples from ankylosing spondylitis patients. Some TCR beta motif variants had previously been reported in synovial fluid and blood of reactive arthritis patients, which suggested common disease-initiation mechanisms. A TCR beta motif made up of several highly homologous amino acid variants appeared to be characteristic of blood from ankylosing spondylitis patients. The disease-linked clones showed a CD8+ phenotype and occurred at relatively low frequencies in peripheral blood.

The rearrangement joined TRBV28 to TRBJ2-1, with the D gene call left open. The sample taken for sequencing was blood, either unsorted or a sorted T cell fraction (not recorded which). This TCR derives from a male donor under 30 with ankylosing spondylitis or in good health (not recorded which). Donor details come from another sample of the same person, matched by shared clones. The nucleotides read TGTGCCAGCAGTTTCGGGTACCCCTACAATGAGCAGTTCTTC. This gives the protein CASSFGYPYNEQFF.